The entry that follows covers one TCR beta chain sequence. The data were taken from a study of blood T cell repertoires in COVID-19. Background on the study: Spain, Italy and the United States supplied samples that represented acute and convalescent COVID-19. PBMCs, B-cell-depleted T cells, or T cells provided the cDNA or gDNA that made up the material.

Data came from immunoSEQ multiplex PCR; TCRdb stores just in-frame clones and leaves some out. Of approximately 250,000 clones listed, 88% are singletons. Trimming left V 0 bases short and J 3 bases short, with 12 bases between. The CDR3 extends over 15 amino acids. Germline V gene sequence: CDR1 LGHNA, CDR2 YNFKEQ. Individuals aged about 18 to 89 years were recruited from 24 US areas. Participants' own reports of clinical history determined their cohort assignment. The chain has TRBV4-2 and TRBJ2-7, with a weak D call TRBD1 (5 bases). Sequencing used PBMCs or T cells enriched from blood (not recorded which). The TCR comes from a woman aged 60-75 years in a cohort exposed to, infected with or recovered from COVID-19 (not recorded which). CDR3 region: CASSQDPRAGYEQYF. In nucleotides, the CDR3 is TGTGCCAGCAGCCAAGATCCCAGGGCCGGCTACGAGCAGTACTTC.